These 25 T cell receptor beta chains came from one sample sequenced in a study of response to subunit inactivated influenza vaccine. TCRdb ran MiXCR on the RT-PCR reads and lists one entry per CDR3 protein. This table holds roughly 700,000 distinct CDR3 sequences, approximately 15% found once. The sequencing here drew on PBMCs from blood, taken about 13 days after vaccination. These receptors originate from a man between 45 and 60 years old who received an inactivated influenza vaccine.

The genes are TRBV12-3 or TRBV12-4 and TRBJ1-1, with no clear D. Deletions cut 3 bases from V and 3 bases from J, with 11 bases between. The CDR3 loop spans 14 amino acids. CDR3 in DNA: TGTGCCAGCAGTTTCCCCGGGGAGGACACTGAAGCTTTCTTT. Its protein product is CASSFPGEDTEAFF.

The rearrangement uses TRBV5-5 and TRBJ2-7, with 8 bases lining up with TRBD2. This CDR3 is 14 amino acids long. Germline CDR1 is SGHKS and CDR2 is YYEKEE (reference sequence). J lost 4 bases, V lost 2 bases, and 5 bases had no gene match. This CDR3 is CASSLSGLAYEQYF. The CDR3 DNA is TGTGCCAGCAGCTTATCAGGACTAGCTTACGAGCAGTACTTC.

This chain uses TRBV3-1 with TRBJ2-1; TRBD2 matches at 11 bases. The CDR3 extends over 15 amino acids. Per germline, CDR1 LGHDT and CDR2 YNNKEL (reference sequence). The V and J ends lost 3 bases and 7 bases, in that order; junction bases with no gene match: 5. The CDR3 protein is CASSQGTSGQNEQFF. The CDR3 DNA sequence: TGTGCCAGCAGCCAGGGGACTAGCGGACAGAATGAGCAGTTCTTC.

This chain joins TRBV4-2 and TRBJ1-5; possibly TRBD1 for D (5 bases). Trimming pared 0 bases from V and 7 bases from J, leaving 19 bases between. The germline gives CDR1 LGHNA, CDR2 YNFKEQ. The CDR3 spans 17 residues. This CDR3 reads CASSQDRDGTKVQPQHF. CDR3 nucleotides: TGTGCCAGCAGCCAAGATAGGGATGGGACCAAGGTACAGCCCCAGCATTTT.

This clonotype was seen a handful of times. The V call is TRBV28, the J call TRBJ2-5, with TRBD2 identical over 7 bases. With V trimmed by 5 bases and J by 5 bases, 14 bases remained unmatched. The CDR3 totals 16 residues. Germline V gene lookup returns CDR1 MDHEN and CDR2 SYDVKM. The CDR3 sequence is CASSAPGTNMRETQYF. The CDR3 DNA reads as TGTGCCAGCAGTGCCCCCGGGACTAACATGCGGGAGACCCAGTACTTC.

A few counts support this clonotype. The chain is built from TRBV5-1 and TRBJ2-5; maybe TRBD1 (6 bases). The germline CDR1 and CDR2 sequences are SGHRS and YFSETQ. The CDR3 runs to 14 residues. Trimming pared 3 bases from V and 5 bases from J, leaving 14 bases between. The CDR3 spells CASSSAGVGETQYF. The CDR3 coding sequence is TGCGCCAGCAGCTCGGCAGGGGTCGGCGAGACCCAGTACTTC.

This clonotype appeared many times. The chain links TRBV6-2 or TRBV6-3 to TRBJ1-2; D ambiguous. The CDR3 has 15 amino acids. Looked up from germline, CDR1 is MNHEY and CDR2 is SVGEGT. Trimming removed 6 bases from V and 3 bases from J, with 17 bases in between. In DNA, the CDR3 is TGTGCCAGCAGCTACCTCCAGGTCGAGGACTATGGCTACACCTTC. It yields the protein CASSYLQVEDYGYTF.

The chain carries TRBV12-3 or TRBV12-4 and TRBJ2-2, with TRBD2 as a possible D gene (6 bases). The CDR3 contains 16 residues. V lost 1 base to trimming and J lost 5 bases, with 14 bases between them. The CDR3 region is CASSLDLGGTTGELFF. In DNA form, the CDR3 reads TGTGCCAGCAGTTTAGACTTGGGCGGGACGACCGGGGAGCTGTTTTTT.

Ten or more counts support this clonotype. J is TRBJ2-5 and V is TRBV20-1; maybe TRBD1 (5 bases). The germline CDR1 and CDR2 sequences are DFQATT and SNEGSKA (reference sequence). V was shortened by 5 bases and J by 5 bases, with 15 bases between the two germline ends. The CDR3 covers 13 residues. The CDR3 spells CSARADNSETQYF. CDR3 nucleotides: TGCAGTGCTCGCGCGGACAATTCGGAGACCCAGTACTTC.

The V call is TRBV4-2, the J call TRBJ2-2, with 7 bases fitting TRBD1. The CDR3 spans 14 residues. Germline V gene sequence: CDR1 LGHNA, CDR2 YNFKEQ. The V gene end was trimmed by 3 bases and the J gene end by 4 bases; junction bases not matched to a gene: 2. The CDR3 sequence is CASSHDRVTGELFF. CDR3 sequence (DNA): TGTGCCAGCAGCCACGACAGGGTCACCGGGGAGCTGTTTTTT.

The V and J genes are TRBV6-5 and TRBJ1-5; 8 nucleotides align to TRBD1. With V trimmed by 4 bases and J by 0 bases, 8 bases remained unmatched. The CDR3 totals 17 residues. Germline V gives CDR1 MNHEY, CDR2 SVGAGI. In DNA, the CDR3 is TGTGCCAGCAGTTCCGGACAGGGCGGTTATAGCAATCAGCCCCAGCATTTT. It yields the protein CASSSGQGGYSNQPQHF.

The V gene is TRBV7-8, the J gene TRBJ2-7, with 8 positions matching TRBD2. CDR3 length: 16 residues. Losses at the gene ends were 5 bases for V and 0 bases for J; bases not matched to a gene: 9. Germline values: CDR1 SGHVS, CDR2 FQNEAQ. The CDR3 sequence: CASSAREGFSSYEQYF. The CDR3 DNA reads TGTGCCAGCAGCGCCCGGGAGGGGTTTAGCTCCTACGAGCAGTACTTC.

Here the CDR3 reads CASSTWDRVYYGYTF. CDR3 coding DNA: TGTGCCAGCAGCACATGGGACAGGGTTTACTATGGCTACACCTTC. The genes are TRBV11-2 and TRBJ1-2, with 9 bases aligning to TRBD1. CDR1 is SGHAT and CDR2 is FQNNGV in the germline V gene. J was trimmed by 3 bases and V by 5 bases; bases with no gene match: 7. The CDR3 covers 15 residues.

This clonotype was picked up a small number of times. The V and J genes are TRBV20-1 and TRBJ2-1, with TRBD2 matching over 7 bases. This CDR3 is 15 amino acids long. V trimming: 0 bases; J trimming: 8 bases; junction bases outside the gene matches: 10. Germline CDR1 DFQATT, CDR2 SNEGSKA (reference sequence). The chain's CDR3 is CSARDSGLVRDEQFF. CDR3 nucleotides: TGCAGTGCTAGAGATTCCGGACTAGTTAGGGATGAGCAGTTCTTC.

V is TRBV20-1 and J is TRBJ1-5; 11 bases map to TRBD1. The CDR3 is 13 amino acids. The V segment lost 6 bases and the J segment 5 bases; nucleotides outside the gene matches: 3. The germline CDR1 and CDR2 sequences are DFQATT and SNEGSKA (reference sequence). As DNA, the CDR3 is TGCAGTGCACCGGGACAGGGGGATCAGCCCCAGCATTTT. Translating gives CSAPGQGDQPQHF.

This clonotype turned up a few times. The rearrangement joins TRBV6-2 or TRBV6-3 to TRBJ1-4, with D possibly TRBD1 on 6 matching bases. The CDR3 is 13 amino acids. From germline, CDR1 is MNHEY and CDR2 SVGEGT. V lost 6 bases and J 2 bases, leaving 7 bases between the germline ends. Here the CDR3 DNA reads TGTGCCAGCAGACAGGGCACTAATGAAAAACTGTTTTTT. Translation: CASRQGTNEKLFF.

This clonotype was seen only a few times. The CDR3 bases are TGTGCCAGCAGCTTCCGAACAGGTGAAGCTTTCTTT. Translated, it gives CASSFRTGEAFF. The chain links TRBV7-2 to TRBJ1-1, with D possibly being TRBD1 (5 bases). CDR3 length equals 12 residues. Germline V gene sequence: CDR1 SGHTA, CDR2 FQGNSA. The V gene lost 3 bases and the J gene lost 7 bases, with 9 bases spanning the gap.

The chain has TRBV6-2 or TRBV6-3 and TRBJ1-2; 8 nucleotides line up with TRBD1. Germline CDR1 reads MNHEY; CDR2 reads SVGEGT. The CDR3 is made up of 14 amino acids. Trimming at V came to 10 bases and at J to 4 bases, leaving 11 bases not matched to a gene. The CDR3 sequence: CATGDRRNVYGYTF. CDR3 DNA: TGTGCCACCGGGGACAGGAGAAACGTCTATGGCTACACCTTC.

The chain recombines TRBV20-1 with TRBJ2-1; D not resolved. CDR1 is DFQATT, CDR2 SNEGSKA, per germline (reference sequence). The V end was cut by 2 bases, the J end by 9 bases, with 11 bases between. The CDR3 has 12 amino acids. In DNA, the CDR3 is TGCAGTGCTAGAAGAGGTCCGGCTGAGCAGTTCTTC. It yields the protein CSARRGPAEQFF.

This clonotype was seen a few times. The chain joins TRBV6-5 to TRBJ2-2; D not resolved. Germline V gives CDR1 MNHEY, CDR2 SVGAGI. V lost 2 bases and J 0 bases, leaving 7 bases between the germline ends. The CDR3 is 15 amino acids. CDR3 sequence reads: CASSYATTNTGELFF. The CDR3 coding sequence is TGTGCCAGCAGTTACGCCACCACGAACACCGGGGAGCTGTTTTTT.

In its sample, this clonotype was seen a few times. The DNA of the CDR3 is TGTGCCAGCAGCTTAGACAGGGAGCCCCAGCATTTT. Translation gives CASSLDREPQHF. The chain combines TRBV7-9 with TRBJ1-5, with D perhaps matching TRBD1 (6 bases). This CDR3 contains 12 residues. V dropped 1 base and J dropped 8 bases, with 6 bases sitting between them. Germline V gene data show CDR1 as SEHNR and CDR2 as FQNEAQ (reference sequence).

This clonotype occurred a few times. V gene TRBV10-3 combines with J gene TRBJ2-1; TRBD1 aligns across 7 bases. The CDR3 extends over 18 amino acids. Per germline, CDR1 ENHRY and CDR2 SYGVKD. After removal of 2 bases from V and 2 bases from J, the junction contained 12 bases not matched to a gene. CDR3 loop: CAISEPISGTVTYNEQFF. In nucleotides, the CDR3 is TGTGCCATCAGTGAGCCAATATCCGGGACAGTTACCTACAATGAGCAGTTCTTC.

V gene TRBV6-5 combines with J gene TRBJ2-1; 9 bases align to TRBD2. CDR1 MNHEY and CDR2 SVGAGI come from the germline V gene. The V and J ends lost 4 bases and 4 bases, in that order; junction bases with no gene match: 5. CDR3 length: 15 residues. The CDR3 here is CASSLGSGRYNEQFF. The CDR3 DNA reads TGTGCCAGCAGTTTGGGTAGCGGGAGATACAATGAGCAGTTCTTC.

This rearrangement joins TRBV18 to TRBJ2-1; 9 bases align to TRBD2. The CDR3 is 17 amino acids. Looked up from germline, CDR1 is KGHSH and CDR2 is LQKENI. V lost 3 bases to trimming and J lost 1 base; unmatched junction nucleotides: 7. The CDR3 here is CASSPERGVLSYNEQFF. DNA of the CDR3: TGTGCCAGCTCACCGGAGCGGGGGGTTTTGTCCTACAATGAGCAGTTCTTC. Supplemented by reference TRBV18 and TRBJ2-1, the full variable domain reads NAGVMQNPRHLVRRRGQEARLRCSPMKGHSHVYWYRQLPEEGLKFMVYLQKENIIDESGMPKERFSAEFPKEGPSILRIQQVVRGDSAAYFCASSPERGVLSYNEQFFGPGTRLTVL.

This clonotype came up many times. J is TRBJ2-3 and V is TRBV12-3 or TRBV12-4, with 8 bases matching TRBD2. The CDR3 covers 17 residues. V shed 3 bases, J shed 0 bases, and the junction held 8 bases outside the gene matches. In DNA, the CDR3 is TGTGCCAGCAGTTTCTACGGGGGGGAGCCTAGCACAGATACGCAGTATTTT. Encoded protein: CASSFYGGEPSTDTQYF.